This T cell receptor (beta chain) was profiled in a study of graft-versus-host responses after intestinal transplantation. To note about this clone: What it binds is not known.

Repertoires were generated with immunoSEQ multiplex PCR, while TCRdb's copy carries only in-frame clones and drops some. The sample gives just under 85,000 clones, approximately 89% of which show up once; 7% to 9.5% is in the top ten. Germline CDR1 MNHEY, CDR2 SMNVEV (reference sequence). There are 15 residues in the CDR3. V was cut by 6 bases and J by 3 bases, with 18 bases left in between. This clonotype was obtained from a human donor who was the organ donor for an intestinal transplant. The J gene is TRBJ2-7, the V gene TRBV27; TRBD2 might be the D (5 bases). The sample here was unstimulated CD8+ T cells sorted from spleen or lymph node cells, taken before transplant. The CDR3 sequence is CASRIWAGSVYEQYF. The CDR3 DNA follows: TGTGCCAGCAGGATTTGGGCGGGTTCTGTCTACGAGCAGTACTTC.